This TCR beta chain was sequenced during a study of blood T cell repertoires in COVID-19. Study at large: PBMCs, B-cell-depleted T cells, or T cells were the source of the cDNA or gDNA that made up the material.

Original analysis: How many nucleated cells were present was estimated from reference gene primer amplification. Measured with immunoSEQ multiplex PCR; TCRdb has only the in-frame clones, and not every one. The DNA gave D and trimming, while V, J and clone size come from that table. The table lists 400,000 or so clones, approximately 90% of them singletons. Seattle researchers signed up patients amid active infection and tracked them longitudinally. Sequenced material: peripheral blood. This clonotype was sampled from a man between 18 and 29 years old with COVID-19, enrolled during active disease.

For the CDR3, the DNA is TGCGCCAGCAGACAGGGGCGTGAGGAGACCCAGTACTTC. Translating gives CASRQGREETQYF. This sequence joins TRBV10-2 and TRBJ2-5; 7 nucleotides agree with TRBD1. V was clipped by 6 bases and J by 5 bases; unmatched bases: 6. Germline CDR1 is WSHSY and CDR2 is SAAADI. This CDR3 is 13 amino acids long.